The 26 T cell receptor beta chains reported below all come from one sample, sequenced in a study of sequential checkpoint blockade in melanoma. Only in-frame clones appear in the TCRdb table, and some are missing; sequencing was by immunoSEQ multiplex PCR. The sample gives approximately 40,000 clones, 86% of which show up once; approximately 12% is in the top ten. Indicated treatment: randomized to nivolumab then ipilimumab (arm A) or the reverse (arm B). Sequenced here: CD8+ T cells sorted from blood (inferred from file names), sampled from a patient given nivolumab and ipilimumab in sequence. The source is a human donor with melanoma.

The CDR3 DNA reads as TGCGCCAGCAGCCCCCTAGTGGACACTGAAGCTTTCTTT. This codes for CASSPLVDTEAFF. The chain carries TRBV4-1 and TRBJ1-1; D remains ambiguous. CDR3 size: 13 residues. Per the germline V gene, CDR1 is MGHRA and CDR2 is YSYEKL. The V end was cut by 4 bases, the J end by 3 bases, with 9 bases between.

The CDR3 loop is CSVEIAGGRNEQFF. The CDR3 bases are TGCAGCGTTGAAATCGCGGGAGGAAGGAATGAGCAGTTCTTC. The V and J genes are TRBV29-1 and TRBJ2-1; 8 bases are shared with TRBD2. The CDR3 is made up of 14 amino acids. Germline-derived CDR1 and CDR2 are SQVTM and ANQGSEA. Losses at the gene ends were 2 bases for V and 7 bases for J; bases not matched to a gene: 7.

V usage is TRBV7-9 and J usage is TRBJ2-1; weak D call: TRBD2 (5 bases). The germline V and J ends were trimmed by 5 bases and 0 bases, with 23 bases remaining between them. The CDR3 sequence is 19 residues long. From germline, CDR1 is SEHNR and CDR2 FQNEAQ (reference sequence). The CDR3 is CASSPLSLVESGSYNEQFF. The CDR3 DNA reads TGTGCCAGCAGCCCACTCTCGCTGGTAGAAAGCGGCTCCTACAATGAGCAGTTCTTC.

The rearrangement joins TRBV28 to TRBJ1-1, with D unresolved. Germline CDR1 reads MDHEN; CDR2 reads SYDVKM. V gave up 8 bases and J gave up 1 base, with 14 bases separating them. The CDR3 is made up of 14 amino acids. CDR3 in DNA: TGTGCCAGCCCGTTTGGAGAAAAGAACACTGAAGCTTTCTTT. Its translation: CASPFGEKNTEAFF.

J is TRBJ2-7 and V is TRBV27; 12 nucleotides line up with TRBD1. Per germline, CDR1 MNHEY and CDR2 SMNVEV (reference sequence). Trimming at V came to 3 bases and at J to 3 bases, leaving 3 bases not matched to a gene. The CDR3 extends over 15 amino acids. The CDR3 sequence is CASSFGTGGSYEQYF. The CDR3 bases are TGTGCCAGCAGTTTTGGGACAGGGGGCAGCTACGAGCAGTACTTC.

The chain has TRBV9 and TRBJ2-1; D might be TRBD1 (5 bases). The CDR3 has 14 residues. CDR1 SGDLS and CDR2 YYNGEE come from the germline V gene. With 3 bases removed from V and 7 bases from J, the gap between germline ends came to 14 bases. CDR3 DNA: TGTGCCAGCAGCGCCCGACAGTGGCGAAATGAGCAGTTCTTC. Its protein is CASSARQWRNEQFF.

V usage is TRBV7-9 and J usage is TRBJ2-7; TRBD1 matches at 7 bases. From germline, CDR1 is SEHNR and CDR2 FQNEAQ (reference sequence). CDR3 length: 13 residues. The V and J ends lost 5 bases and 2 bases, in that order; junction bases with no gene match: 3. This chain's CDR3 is CASSPDRTYEQYF. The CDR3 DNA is TGTGCCAGCAGCCCGGACAGGACCTACGAGCAGTACTTC.

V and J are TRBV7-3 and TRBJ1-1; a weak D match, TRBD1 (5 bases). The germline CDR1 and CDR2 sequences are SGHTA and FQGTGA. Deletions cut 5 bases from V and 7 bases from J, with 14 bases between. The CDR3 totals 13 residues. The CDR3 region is CASSARGGSEAFF. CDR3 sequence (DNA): TGTGCCAGCAGCGCCCGGGGGGGTAGTGAAGCTTTCTTT.

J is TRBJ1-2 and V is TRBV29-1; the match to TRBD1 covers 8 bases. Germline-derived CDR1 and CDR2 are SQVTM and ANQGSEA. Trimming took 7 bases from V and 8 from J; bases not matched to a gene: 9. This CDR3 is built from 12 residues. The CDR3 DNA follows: TGCAGCGCCGGGACAGGACAGCTAGGCTACACCTTC. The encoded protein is CSAGTGQLGYTF.

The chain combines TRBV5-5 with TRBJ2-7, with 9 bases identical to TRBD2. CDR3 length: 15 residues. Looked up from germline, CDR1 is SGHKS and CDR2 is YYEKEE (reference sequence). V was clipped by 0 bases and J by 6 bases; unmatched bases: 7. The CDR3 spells CASSLALGLASEQYV. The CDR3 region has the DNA TGTGCCAGCAGCTTGGCGTTGGGACTAGCATCCGAGCAGTACGTC.

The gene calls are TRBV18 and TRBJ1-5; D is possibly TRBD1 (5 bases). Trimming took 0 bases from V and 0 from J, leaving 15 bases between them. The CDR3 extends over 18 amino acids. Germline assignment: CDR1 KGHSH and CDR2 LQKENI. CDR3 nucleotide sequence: TGTGCCAGCTCACCACCGCTCCAGGGCCCTTATAGCAATCAGCCCCAGCATTTT. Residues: CASSPPLQGPYSNQPQHF.

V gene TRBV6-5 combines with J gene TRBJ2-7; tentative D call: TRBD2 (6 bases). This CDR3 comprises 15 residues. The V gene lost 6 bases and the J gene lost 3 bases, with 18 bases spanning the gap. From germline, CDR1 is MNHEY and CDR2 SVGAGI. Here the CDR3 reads CASRQTQGGGYEQYV. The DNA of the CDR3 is TGTGCCAGCAGGCAAACCCAGGGAGGAGGCTACGAGCAGTACGTC.

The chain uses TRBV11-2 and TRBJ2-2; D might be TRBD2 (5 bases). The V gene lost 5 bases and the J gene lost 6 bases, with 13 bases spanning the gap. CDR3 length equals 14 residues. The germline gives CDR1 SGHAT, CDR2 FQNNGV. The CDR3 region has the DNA TGTGCCAGCAGCGCCACCACTAGACCCGGGGAGCTGTTTTTT. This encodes CASSATTRPGELFF.

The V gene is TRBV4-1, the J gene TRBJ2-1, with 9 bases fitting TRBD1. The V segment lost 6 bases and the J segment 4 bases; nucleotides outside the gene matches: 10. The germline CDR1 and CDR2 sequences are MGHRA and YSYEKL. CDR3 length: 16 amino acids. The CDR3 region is CASRPTGGLWYNEQFF. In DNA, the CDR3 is TGCGCCAGCAGGCCCACAGGGGGCCTTTGGTACAATGAGCAGTTCTTC.

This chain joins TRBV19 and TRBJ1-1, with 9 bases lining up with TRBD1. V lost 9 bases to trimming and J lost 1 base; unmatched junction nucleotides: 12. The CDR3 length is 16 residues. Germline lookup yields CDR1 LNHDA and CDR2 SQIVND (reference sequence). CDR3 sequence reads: CASKTRTGAANTEAFF. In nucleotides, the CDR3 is TGTGCCAGCAAAACTCGGACAGGGGCCGCGAACACTGAAGCTTTCTTT.

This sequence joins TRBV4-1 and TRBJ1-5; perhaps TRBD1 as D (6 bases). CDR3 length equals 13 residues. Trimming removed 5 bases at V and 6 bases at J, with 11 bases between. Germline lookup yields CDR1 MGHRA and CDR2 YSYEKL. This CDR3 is CASSWSGVQPQHF. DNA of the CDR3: TGCGCCAGCAGCTGGTCAGGGGTTCAGCCCCAGCATTTT.

The CDR3 loop is CASSTQGPNTGELFF. In DNA, the CDR3 is TGTGCCAGTAGTACACAGGGGCCCAACACCGGGGAGCTGTTTTTT. This chain joins TRBV19 and TRBJ2-2; 7 bases are shared with TRBD1. Germline values: CDR1 LNHDA, CDR2 SQIVND (reference sequence). Trimming cost V 4 bases and J 2 bases; bases outside gene matches: 4. This CDR3 has 15 amino acids.

CDR3 residues: CSVDRTSGITDTQYF. DNA of the CDR3: TGCAGCGTCGATAGGACTAGCGGGATCACAGATACGCAGTATTTT. The J gene is TRBJ2-3, the V gene TRBV29-1; 12 positions match TRBD2. Unmatched junction bases numbered 6, after V lost 6 bases and J lost 2 bases. Germline CDR1 is SQVTM and CDR2 is ANQGSEA. This CDR3 comprises 15 residues.

The CDR3 sequence: CASSLLSGTYEQYV. CDR3 sequence (DNA): TGTGCCAGCAGCTTACTCTCGGGAACCTACGAGCAGTACGTC. J is TRBJ2-7 and V is TRBV7-2; possibly TRBD2 for D (5 bases). V was trimmed by 2 bases and J by 2 bases, leaving 10 bases between them. The CDR3 contains 14 residues. The germline V gene encodes CDR1 SGHTA and CDR2 FQGNSA.

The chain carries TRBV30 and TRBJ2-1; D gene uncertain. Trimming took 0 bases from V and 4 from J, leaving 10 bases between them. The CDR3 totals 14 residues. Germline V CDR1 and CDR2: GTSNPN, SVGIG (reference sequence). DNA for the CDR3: TGTGCCTGGAGTGTCTCACTATATTACAATGAGCAGTTCTTC. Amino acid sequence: CAWSVSLYYNEQFF.

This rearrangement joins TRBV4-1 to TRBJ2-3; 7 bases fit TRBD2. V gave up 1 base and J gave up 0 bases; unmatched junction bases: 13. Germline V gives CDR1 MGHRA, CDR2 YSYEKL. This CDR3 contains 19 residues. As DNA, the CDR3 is TGCGCCAGCAGCCAAGTTGGACTAATACTAGCGCCAAGCACAGATACGCAGTATTTT. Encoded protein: CASSQVGLILAPSTDTQYF.

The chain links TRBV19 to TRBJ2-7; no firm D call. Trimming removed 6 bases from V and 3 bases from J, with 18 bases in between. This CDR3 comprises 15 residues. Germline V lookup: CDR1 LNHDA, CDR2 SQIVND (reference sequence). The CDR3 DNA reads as TGTGCCAGTAGCCCAGGTTCGTACCCCTTCTACGAGCAGTACTTC. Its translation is CASSPGSYPFYEQYF.

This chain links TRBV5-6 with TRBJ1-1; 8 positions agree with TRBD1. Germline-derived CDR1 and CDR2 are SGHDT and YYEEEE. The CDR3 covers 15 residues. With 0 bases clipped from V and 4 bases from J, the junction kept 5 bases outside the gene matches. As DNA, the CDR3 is TGTGCCAGCAGCTTGGCCCCGGGACAGGTCACTGAAGCTTTCTTT. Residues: CASSLAPGQVTEAFF.

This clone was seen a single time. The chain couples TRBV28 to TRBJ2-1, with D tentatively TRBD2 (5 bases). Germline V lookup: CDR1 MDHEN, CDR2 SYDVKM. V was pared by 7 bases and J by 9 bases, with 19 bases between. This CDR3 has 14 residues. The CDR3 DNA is TGTGCCAGCACCGCGAGGGTCTTCCTTAGTGAGCAGTTCTTC. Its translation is CASTARVFLSEQFF. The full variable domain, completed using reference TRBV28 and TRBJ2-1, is DVKVTQSSRYLVKRTGEKVFLECVQDMDHENMFWYRQDPGLGLRLIYFSYDVKMKEKGDIPEGYSVSREKKERFSLILESASTNQTSMYLCASTARVFLSEQFFGPGTRLTVL.

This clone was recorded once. This chain's CDR3 is CASSTQGLTNEKLFF. The CDR3 DNA reads as TGTGCCAGTAGTACCCAGGGGCTCACTAATGAAAAACTGTTTTTT. The chain joins TRBV19 to TRBJ1-4, with a weak D call TRBD1 (6 bases). This CDR3 has 15 residues. Germline values: CDR1 LNHDA, CDR2 SQIVND (reference sequence). V lost 4 bases to trimming and J lost 2 bases, with 11 bases between them.

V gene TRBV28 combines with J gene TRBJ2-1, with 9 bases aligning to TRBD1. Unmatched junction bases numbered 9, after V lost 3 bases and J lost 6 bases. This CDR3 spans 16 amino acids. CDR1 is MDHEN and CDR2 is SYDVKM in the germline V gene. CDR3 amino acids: CASSFALDRGGNEQFF. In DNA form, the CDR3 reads TGTGCCAGCAGTTTTGCCTTGGACAGGGGAGGCAATGAGCAGTTCTTC.